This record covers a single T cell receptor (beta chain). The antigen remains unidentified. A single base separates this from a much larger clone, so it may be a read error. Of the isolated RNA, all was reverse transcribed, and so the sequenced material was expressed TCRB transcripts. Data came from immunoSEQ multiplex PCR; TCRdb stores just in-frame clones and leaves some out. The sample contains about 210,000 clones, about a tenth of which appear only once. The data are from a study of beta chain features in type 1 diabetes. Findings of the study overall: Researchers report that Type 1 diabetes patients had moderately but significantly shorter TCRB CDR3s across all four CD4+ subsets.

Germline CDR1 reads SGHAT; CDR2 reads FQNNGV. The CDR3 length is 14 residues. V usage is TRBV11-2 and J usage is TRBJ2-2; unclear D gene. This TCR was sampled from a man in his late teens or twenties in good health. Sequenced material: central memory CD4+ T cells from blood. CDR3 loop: CASSIDRVAGELFF. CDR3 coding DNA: TGTGCCAGCAGCATAGATCGAGTAGCCGGGGAGCTGTTTTTT.